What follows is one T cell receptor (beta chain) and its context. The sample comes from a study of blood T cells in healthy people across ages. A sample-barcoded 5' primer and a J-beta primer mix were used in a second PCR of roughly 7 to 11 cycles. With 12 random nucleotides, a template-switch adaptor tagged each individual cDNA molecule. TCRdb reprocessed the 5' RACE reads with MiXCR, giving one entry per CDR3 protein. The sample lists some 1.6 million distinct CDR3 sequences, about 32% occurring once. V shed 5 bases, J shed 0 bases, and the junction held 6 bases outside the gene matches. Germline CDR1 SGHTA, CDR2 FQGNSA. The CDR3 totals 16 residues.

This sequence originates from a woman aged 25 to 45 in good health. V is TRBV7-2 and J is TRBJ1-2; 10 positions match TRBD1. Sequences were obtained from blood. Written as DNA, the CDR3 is TGTGCCAGCAGCCGTACCGGGACAGGGGCTAACTATGGCTACACCTTC. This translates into CASSRTGTGANYGYTF.